This T cell receptor (beta chain) emerged from a study of T-cell reconstitution after alpha-beta-depleted transplantation in children (dated by TCRdb to about 2016). For the study in its entirety: The study quantitatively tracked T-cell immune reconstitution after TCRalphabeta/CD19-depleted allogeneic hematopoietic cell transplantation in children using TCR repertoire profiling.

Library method: PCR. The sequencing machine was an Illumina HiSeq 2500. To normalize quantification of the TCRbeta repertoire, the TCR libraries were built with molecular barcoding that relied on unique molecular identifiers. Using fastp at Q25 and MiXCR, TCRdb reprocessed the public reads and kept productive beta chains. Each entry is one CDR3 protein sequence, shown with its most common DNA and genes. The sample table contains 530,000 or so distinct CDR3 sequences; only one count was recorded for approximately 30% of them. Jointly, the top ten make up about 35% of the sample. The intended sense of this specimen's treatment or condition label: allogeneic hematopoietic cell transplantation with graft depleted of TCRalphabeta T cells and CD19 B cells. TCRalphabeta/CD19-depleted allogeneic hematopoietic cell grafts were given to the transplant recipients, all of whom were children. Study-wide findings and limitations: Over the following months the frequencies of hyperexpanded clones went down, and after one year T-cell counts and TCRbeta diversity were mostly credited to newly produced T cells. In some patients, the high TCRbeta diversity seen at day 60 was put down to recipient T cells and intrathymic progenitors that had survived conditioning. The apparently early alphabetaT-cell count recovery about two months after transplant was reportedly dependent on only several hundred rapidly expanded clones derived from non-depleted graft cells.

V is clipped by 9 bases and J by 3 bases, and the sequence between their germline boundaries is 20 bases long. CDR1 and CDR2 are read off the germline V gene as LGHNT and FRNRAP. Inclusive of the bounding cysteine and phenylalanine, the CDR3 is 15 residues long. CDR3 DNA is the only sequence kept; it has 45 bases, read in frame from the first base. This clonotype appeared a few times. Its cognate antigen has yet to be identified. Base qualities are not recorded, but no much larger clone differs from it by a single base. The sequence was obtained from a boy less than two years old with Wiskott-Aldrich syndrome, due to receive a stem cell transplant. Sample: PBMCs, taken before TCRalphabeta/CD19-depleted stem cell transplant. Recombination connected TRBV12-5 to TRBJ1-2, and the D gene may be TRBD1, 6 bases matching. The DNA reads TGTGCTAGGACTCCGGACAGAGGGGTCGACTATGGCTACACCTTC. It specifies CARTPDRGVDYGYTF.